These 16 T cell receptor beta chains were sequenced from one sample in a study of monozygotic twins with inflammatory bowel disease. TCRdb reworked the 5' RACE reads into one entry per CDR3 protein, no DNA. The listing contains about 300,000 distinct CDR3 sequences. Source material: blood. The receptors were sampled from a human donor with ulcerative colitis or Crohn's disease, or a healthy co-twin of an affected twin (not recorded which).

The genes are TRBV7-8 and TRBJ2-7. Germline V gene sequence: CDR1 SGHVS, CDR2 FQNEAQ. The CDR3 spans 16 residues. This CDR3 is CASSLPLLAVTYEQYF.

V and J are TRBV27 and TRBJ2-7; lacking DNA, the TRBD2 call made by TCRdb goes unchecked. From germline, CDR1 is MNHEY and CDR2 SMNVEV (reference sequence). This CDR3 is built from 16 residues. The CDR3 protein is CASSRTGPVHSYEQYF.

This chain connects TRBV12-3 or TRBV12-4 to TRBJ2-1; the TCRdb D gene call, TRBD2, has no DNA to confirm it. This CDR3 contains 15 residues. CDR3 amino acids: CASRPTSGGYNEQFF.

The chain has TRBV20-1 and TRBJ2-3; checking the TCRdb D call of TRBD1 is not possible without DNA. The CDR3 runs 14 residues. The V gene's germline CDR1 is DFQATT and CDR2 SNEGSKA (reference sequence). CDR3 sequence reads: CSALREGAPDTQYF.

CDR3 sequence: CASNSGGAVNEQFF. This chain uses TRBV6-1 with TRBJ2-1; as DNA is missing, the TRBD2 call by TCRdb cannot be tested. Germline CDR1 reads MNHNS; CDR2 reads SASEGT. The CDR3 consists of 14 residues.

This chain joins TRBV11-2 and TRBJ2-2; the TCRdb D gene call, TRBD1, has no DNA to confirm it. The CDR3 loop spans 16 amino acids. Germline CDR1 is SGHAT and CDR2 is FQNNGV. CDR3 loop: CASSSTPGHHAGELFF.

The genes are TRBV9 and TRBJ2-1; the TRBD1 assignment by TCRdb is unverifiable without DNA. The CDR3 extends over 14 amino acids. The germline gives CDR1 SGDLS, CDR2 YYNGEE. The CDR3 is CASSVGQGDVEQFF.

This sequence joins TRBV11-2 and TRBJ2-7; no DNA is available, so the TRBD1 call from TCRdb remains unchecked. The CDR3 spans 18 residues. Germline loops: CDR1 SGHAT, CDR2 FQNNGV. The CDR3 reads CASSPTGRPRGTNYEQYF.

The rearrangement uses TRBV5-1 and TRBJ2-7; TCRdb names TRBD2, which stays unverified in the absence of DNA. Germline V gene lookup returns CDR1 SGHRS and CDR2 YFSETQ. The CDR3 runs to 17 residues. The CDR3 protein is CASSLGLAGAKTDEQYF.

The chain uses TRBV14 and TRBJ2-1; TCRdb calls TRBD1, which cannot be checked without DNA. The germline gives CDR1 SGHDN, CDR2 FVKESK. The CDR3 has 17 residues. CDR3 region: CASSQDPWGVSYNEQFF.

This chain links TRBV20-1 with TRBJ2-1; TCRdb indicates TRBD2, and absent DNA this call remains unverified. Germline V gives CDR1 DFQATT, CDR2 SNEGSKA (reference sequence). There are 16 residues in the CDR3. The CDR3 here is CSARFVAGGSLYEQFF.

The chain is built from TRBV10-1 and TRBJ2-7. This CDR3 comprises 13 residues. Per germline, CDR1 WNHNN and CDR2 SYGVQD (reference sequence). The CDR3 is CASSEDLGNEQYF.

The chain combines TRBV7-2 with TRBJ1-3. Germline lookup yields CDR1 SGHTA and CDR2 FQGNSA. The CDR3 spans 15 residues. The CDR3 region is CASSALSLSGNTIYF.

The gene calls are TRBV14 and TRBJ1-3. Germline loops: CDR1 SGHDN, CDR2 FVKESK. The CDR3 totals 16 residues. The CDR3 loop is CASSQDLLRSGNTIYF.

V gene TRBV7-2 combines with J gene TRBJ1-1. Germline CDR1 and CDR2: SGHTA and FQGNSA. The CDR3 is made up of 13 amino acids. Here the CDR3 reads CASSFKWGTEAFF.

The rearrangement links TRBV12-3 or TRBV12-4 to TRBJ2-1; TCRdb's D call, TRBD2, is unchecked because there is no DNA. This CDR3 has 15 amino acids. The CDR3 protein is CASSTLAGGPNEQFF.